This T cell receptor beta chain comes out of a study of T cells in Graves' hyperthyroidism and ophthalmopathy. In its sample, this clonotype was seen many times. Its antigen remains unknown. The germline CDR1 and CDR2 sequences are SGHRS and YFSETQ. The V gene lost 0 bases and the J gene lost 7 bases, with 16 bases spanning the gap. This CDR3 has 15 amino acids. Points from the study as a whole: Among clonotypes expanded in thyroid above 0.001, most were also found in blood.

It was RNA transcripts that yielded the amplified TCR beta CDR3 regions. The TCR CDR3 first-round RT-PCR relied on the HTBI primer set. TCRdb redid the calling of the multiplex PCR reads with MiXCR, one entry per CDR3 protein. The sample lists 300,000 to 400,000 distinct CDR3 sequences; about 15% were seen once. Across 18 months, stable Graves' hyperthyroidism was marked by no progression to ophthalmopathy. Each patient was aged 18 to 65 and had newly diagnosed hyperthyroidism of under 2 months' duration. The specimen sequenced was blood. This TCR derives from a woman aged 60-75 years with Graves' hyperthyroidism. The V and J genes are TRBV5-1 and TRBJ1-1, with D possibly TRBD1 on 5 matching bases. The CDR3 coding sequence is TGCGCCAGCAGCTTGGGACATTACCCCGACAGTGAAGCTTTCTTT. It encodes CASSLGHYPDSEAFF. Full variable domain (outside the CDR3, taken from reference TRBV5-1 and TRBJ1-1): KAGVTQTPRYLIKTRGQQVTLSCSPISGHRSVSWYQQTPGQGLQFLFEYFSETQRNKGNFPGRFSGRQFSNSRSEMNVSTLELGDSALYLCASSLGHYPDSEAFFGQGTRLTVV.